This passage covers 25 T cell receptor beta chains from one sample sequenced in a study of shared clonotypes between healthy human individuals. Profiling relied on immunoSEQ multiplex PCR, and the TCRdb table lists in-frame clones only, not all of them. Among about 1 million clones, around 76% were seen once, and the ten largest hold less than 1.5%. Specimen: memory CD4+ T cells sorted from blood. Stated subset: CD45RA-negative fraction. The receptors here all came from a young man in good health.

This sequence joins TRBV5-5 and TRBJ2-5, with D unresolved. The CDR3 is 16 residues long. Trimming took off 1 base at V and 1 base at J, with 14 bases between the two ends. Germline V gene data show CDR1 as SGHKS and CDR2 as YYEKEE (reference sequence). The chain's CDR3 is CASSLKLGIVQETQYF. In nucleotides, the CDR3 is TGTGCCAGCAGCTTGAAGCTCGGCATTGTCCAAGAGACCCAGTACTTC.

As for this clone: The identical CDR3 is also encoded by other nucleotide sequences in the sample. The CDR3 is CASSLITDTQYF. CDR3 sequence (DNA): TGTGCCAGCAGCTTGATTACAGATACGCAGTATTTT. This chain links TRBV7-2 with TRBJ2-3; D uncertain. This CDR3 has 12 residues. Trimming stripped 3 bases from V and 3 bases from J, with 4 bases between. Germline CDR1 and CDR2: SGHTA and FQGNSA.

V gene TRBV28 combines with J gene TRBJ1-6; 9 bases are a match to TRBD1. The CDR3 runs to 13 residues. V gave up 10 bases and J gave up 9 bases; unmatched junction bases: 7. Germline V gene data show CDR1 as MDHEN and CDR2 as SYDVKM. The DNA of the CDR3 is TGTGCCACCCTAGGGACAGGGTCTTCACCCCTCCACTTT. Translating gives CATLGTGSSPLHF.

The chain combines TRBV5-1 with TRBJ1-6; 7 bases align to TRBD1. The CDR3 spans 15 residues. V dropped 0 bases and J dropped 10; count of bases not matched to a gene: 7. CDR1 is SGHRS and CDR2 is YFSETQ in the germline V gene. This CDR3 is CASSLALDRVSPLHF. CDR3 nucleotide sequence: TGCGCCAGCAGCTTGGCCCTAGACAGGGTCTCACCCCTCCACTTT. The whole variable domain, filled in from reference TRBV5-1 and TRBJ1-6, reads KAGVTQTPRYLIKTRGQQVTLSCSPISGHRSVSWYQQTPGQGLQFLFEYFSETQRNKGNFPGRFSGRQFSNSRSEMNVSTLELGDSALYLCASSLALDRVSPLHFGNGTRLTVT.

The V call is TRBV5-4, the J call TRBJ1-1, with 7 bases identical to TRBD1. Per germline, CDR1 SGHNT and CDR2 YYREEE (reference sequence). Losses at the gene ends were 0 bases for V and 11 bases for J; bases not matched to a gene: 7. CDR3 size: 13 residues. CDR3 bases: TGTGCCAGCAGCTTGGATGTGACAGGGCGTGCTTTCTTT. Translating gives CASSLDVTGRAFF.

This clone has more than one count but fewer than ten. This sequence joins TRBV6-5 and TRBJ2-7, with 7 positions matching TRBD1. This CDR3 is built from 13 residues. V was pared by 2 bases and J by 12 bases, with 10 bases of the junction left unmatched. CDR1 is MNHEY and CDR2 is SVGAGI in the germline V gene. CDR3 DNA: TGTGCCAGCAGTTACCGGGAACAGGGGCTTCTGTACTTC. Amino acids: CASSYREQGLLYF.

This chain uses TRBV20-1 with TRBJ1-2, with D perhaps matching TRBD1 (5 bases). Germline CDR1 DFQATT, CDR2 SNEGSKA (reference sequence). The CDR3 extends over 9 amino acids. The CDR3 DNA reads TGCGGGGGGGAGTATGGCTACACCTTC. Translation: CGGEYGYTF.

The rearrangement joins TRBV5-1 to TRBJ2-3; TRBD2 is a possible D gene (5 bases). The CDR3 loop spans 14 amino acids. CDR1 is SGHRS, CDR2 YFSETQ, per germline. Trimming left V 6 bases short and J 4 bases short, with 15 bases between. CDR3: CASNNYGVSDTQYF. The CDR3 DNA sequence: TGCGCCAGCAACAATTACGGGGTCTCAGATACGCAGTATTTT.

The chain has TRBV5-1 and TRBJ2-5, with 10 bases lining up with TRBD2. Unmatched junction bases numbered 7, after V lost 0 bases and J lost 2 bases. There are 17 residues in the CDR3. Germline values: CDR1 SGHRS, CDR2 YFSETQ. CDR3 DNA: TGCGCCAGCAGCTTGGCTCCTAGCGGGAGTATACAAGAGACCCAGTACTTC. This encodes CASSLAPSGSIQETQYF.

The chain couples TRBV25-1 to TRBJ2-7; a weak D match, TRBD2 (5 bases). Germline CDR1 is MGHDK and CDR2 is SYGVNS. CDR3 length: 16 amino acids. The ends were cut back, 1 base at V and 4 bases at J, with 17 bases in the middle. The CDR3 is CASSESRVANNYEQYF. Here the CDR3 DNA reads TGTGCCAGCAGTGAATCGAGGGTGGCCAACAATTACGAGCAGTACTTC.

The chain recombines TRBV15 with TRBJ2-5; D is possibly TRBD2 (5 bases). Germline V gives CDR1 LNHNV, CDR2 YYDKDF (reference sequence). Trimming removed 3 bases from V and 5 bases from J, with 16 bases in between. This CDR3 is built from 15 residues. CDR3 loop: CATSSSGRRWETQYF. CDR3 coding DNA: TGTGCCACCAGCAGCTCAGGACGGAGGTGGGAGACCCAGTACTTC. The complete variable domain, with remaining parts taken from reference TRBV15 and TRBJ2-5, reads DAMVIQNPRYQVTQFGKPVTLSCSQTLNHNVMYWYQQKSSQAPKLLFHYYDKDFNNEADTPDNFQSRRPNTSFCFLDIRSPGLGDTAMYLCATSSSGRRWETQYFGPGTRLLVL.

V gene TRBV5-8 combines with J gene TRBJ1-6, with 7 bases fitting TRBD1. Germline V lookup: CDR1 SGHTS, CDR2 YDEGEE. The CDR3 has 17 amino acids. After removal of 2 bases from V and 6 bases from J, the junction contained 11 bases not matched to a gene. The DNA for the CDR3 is TGTGCCAGCAGCTTAGGTTTAGGGACAGCCCGTAATTCACCCCTCCACTTT. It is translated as CASSLGLGTARNSPLHF.

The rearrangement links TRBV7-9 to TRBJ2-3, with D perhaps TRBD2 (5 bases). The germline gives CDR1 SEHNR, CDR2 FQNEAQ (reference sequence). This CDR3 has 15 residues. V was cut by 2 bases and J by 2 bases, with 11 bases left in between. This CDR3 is CASSLRTRDTDTQYF. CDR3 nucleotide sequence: TGTGCCAGCAGCTTAAGGACGAGGGACACAGATACGCAGTATTTT.

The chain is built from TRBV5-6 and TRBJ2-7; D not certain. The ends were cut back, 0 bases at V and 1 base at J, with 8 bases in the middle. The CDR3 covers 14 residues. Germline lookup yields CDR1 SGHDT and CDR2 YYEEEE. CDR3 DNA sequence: TGTGCCAGCAGCTTGGGTCAGCTATCCTACGAGCAGTACTTC. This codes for CASSLGQLSYEQYF.

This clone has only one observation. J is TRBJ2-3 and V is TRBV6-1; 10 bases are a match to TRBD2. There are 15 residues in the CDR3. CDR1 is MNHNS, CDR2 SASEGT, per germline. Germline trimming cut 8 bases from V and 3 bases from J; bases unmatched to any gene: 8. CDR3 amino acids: CASAASGGLTDTQYF. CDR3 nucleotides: TGTGCCAGCGCCGCTAGCGGGGGTTTGACAGATACGCAGTATTTT.

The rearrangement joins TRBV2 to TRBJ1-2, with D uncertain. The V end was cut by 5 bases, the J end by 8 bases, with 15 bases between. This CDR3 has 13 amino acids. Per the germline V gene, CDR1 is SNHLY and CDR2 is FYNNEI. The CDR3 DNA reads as TGTGCCAGCAGTTACGACGGCACGGGAGGCTACACCTTC. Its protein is CASSYDGTGGYTF.

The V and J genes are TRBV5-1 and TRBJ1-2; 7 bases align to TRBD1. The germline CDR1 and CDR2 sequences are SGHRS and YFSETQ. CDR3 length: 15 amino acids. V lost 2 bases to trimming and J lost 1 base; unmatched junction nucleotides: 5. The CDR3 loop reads CASSLGRQGNYGYTF. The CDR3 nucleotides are TGCGCCAGCAGCTTAGGCCGACAGGGTAACTATGGCTACACCTTC.

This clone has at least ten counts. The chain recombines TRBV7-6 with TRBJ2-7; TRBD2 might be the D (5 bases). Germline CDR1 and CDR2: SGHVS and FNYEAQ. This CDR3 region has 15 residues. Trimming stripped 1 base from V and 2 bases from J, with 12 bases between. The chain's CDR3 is CASSLDEGWTYEQYF. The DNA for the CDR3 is TGTGCCAGCAGCTTAGATGAGGGATGGACCTACGAGCAGTACTTC.

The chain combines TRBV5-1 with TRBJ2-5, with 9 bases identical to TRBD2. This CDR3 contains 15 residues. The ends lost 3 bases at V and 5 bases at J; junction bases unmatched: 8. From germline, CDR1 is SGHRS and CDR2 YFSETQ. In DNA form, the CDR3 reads TGCGCCAGCAGCTGGGCTAGCGGGGCAGGGGAGACCCAGTACTTC. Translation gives CASSWASGAGETQYF.

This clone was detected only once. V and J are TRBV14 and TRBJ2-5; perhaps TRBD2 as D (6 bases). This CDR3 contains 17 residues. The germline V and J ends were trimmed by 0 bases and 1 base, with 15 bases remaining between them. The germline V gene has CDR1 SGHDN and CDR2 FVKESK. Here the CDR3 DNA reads TGTGCCAGCAGCCAAGAAGGCACCCGGAGGGCCCAAGAGACCCAGTACTTC. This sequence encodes CASSQEGTRRAQETQYF. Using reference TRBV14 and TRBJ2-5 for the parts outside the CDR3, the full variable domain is EAGVTQFPSHSVIEKGQTVTLRCDPISGHDNLYWYRRVMGKEIKFLLHFVKESKQDESGMPNNRFLAERTGGTYSTLKVQPAELEDSGVYFCASSQEGTRRAQETQYFGPGTRLLVL.

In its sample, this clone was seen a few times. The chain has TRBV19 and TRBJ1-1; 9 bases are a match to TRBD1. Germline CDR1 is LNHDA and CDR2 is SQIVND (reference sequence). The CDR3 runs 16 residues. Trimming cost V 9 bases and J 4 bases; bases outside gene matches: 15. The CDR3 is CARLRDRETTGTEAFF. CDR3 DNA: TGTGCCAGACTTAGGGACAGGGAAACAACGGGCACTGAAGCTTTCTTT. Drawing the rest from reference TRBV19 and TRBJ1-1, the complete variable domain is DGGITQSPKYLFRKEGQNVTLSCEQNLNHDAMYWYRQDPGQGLRLIYYSQIVNDFQKGDIAEGYSVSREKKESFPLTVTSAQKNPTAFYLCARLRDRETTGTEAFFGQGTRLTVV.

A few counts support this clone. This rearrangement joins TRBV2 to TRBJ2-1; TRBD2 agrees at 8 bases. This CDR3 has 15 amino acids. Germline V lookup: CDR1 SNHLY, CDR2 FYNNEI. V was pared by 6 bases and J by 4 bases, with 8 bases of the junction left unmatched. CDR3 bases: TGTGCCAGCAGGGGAAGCGGGGGAGGATACAATGAGCAGTTCTTC. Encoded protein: CASRGSGGGYNEQFF.

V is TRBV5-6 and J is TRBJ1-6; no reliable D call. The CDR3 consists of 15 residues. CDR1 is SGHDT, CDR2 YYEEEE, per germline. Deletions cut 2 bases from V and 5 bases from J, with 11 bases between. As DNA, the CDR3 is TGTGCCAGCAGCTTTTGGTCCGTGGATAATTCACCCCTCCACTTT. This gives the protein CASSFWSVDNSPLHF.

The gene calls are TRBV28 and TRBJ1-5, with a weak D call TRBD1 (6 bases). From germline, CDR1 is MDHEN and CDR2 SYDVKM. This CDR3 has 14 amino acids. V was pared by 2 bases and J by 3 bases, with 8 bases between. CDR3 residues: CASSLNRVNQPQHF. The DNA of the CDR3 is TGTGCCAGCAGTTTAAACAGGGTCAATCAGCCCCAGCATTTT. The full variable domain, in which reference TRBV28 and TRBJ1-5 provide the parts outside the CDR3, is DVKVTQSSRYLVKRTGEKVFLECVQDMDHENMFWYRQDPGLGLRLIYFSYDVKMKEKGDIPEGYSVSREKKERFSLILESASTNQTSMYLCASSLNRVNQPQHFGDGTRLSIL.

In DNA, the CDR3 is TGTGCCAGCTCACCAGAGGAGGGTCGGGCCTATGGCTACACCTTC. This gives the protein CASSPEEGRAYGYTF. This chain joins TRBV18 and TRBJ1-2; D gene ambiguous. V was shortened by 2 bases and J by 4 bases, with 14 bases between the two germline ends. The CDR3 covers 15 residues. Germline assignment: CDR1 KGHSH and CDR2 LQKENI. Full variable domain (rest looked up from reference TRBV18 and TRBJ1-2): NAGVMQNPRHLVRRRGQEARLRCSPMKGHSHVYWYRQLPEEGLKFMVYLQKENIIDESGMPKERFSAEFPKEGPSILRIQQVVRGDSAAYFCASSPEEGRAYGYTFGSGTRLTVV.